This T cell receptor (beta chain) was sequenced during a study of cytomegalovirus exposure and HLA in healthy donors. The germline V gene has CDR1 KGHSH and CDR2 LQKENI. The CDR3 spans 15 residues. V dropped 1 base and J dropped 0 bases, with 6 bases sitting between them. Primers: 60 Vbeta forward and 13 Jbeta reverse. TCRdb's copy holds only in-frame clones and misses some; the assay was immunoSEQ multiplex PCR. The repertoire holds approximately 88,000 clones, with more than 70% as singletons. In regard to this clone: The same CDR3 arises from other DNA sequences in this sample as well.

Sequenced input: PBMCs. This chain links TRBV18 with TRBJ1-4; D ambiguous. The origin of this receptor is a man aged 18 to 30 in good health and CMV-seronegative. The CDR3 nucleotides are TGTGCCAGCTCACCACGGACTGCAACTAATGAAAAACTGTTTTTT. Residues: CASSPRTATNEKLFF.